This TCR beta chain was sequenced in a study of regulatory dendritic cells for organ transplantation. Sorted subsets were CFSE-labeled and cultured approximately 5 days with allogeneic dendritic cells. Notes on the study in general: Of resting T cell subsets, memory CD8+ had the most alloreactive clonotypes.

The data were produced by immunoSEQ multiplex PCR, yet TCRdb's version contains in-frame clones alone and is incomplete. Among tens of thousands of clones, 65% to 90% were seen once, and the ten largest hold about 0.26%. This CDR3 has 16 residues. Unmatched junction bases numbered 17, after V lost 7 bases and J lost 3 bases. Per the germline V gene, CDR1 is SQVTM and CDR2 is ANQGSEA. For this clone: Its antigen is unknown.

The chain recombines TRBV29-1 with TRBJ1-1, with 7 bases fitting TRBD1. This sequence originates from a human donor in good health. Sequenced input: naive CD4+ T cells from blood cultured with dendritic cells. This sample's subset: CD45RA+ naive T cells. Written as DNA, the CDR3 is TGCAGCGCCGGCCAACCGGGGACAGTGAGGGACACTGAAGCTTTCTTT. Its protein product is CSAGQPGTVRDTEAFF.